What follows are 31 T cell receptor beta chains derived from one specimen sequenced in a study of molecular identifiers for immune sequencing clone quantification. TCRdb called the PCR reads again in MiXCR, with one record for every CDR3 protein. The repertoire consists of about 510,000 distinct CDR3 sequences, with over 20% occurring once and the leading ten covering approximately 0.8%. Sequencing used naive CD8+ T cells from blood, with Jurkat cell RNA spiked in. The subset: FACS-sorted CD8+CD4-CCR7+CD45RA+ naive T cells. These TCRs come from a human donor in good health. Some libraries in this study had Jurkat cell RNA spiked in.

This clonotype appeared many times. For the CDR3, the DNA is TGTGCCAGCAGTTTGGGGCTCCACGAGAGCGGGAGCAGCGGACGGGGCCCCTACGAGCAGTACTTC. This codes for CASSLGLHESGSSGRGPYEQYF. The chain joins TRBV28 to TRBJ2-7, with 8 nucleotides matching TRBD2. The germline gives CDR1 MDHEN, CDR2 SYDVKM. The CDR3 is made up of 22 amino acids. Trimming removed 3 bases from V and 2 bases from J; junction bases left unmatched: 27.

This clonotype occurred many times. V usage is TRBV7-9 and J usage is TRBJ1-4, with D unresolved. Trimming took 6 bases from V and 0 from J, leaving 11 bases between them. This CDR3 region has 15 residues. In germline, CDR1 is SEHNR, CDR2 FQNEAQ (reference sequence). The chain's CDR3 is CASRLRDATNEKLFF. As DNA, the CDR3 is TGTGCCAGCAGACTTCGAGATGCAACTAATGAAAAACTGTTTTTT.

This rearrangement joins TRBV6-5 to TRBJ1-2; D gene unclear. Per the germline V gene, CDR1 is MNHEY and CDR2 is SVGAGI. The CDR3 extends over 13 amino acids. With 7 bases removed from V and 2 bases from J, the gap between germline ends came to 11 bases. DNA of the CDR3: TGTGCCAGCACCAATTCACTGAACTATGGCTACACCTTC. This translates into CASTNSLNYGYTF.

This clonotype was found many times. The rearrangement links TRBV4-1 to TRBJ1-1, with a possible D match to TRBD1 (6 bases). Trimming shortened V by 0 bases and J by 1 base, and 12 bases separated the two germline ends. The CDR3 is 16 amino acids. The germline V gene encodes CDR1 MGHRA and CDR2 YSYEKL. In DNA form, the CDR3 reads TGCGCCAGCAGCCAAGAGGGACAACTTCAGAACACTGAAGCTTTCTTT. As protein: CASSQEGQLQNTEAFF.

The chain uses TRBV11-3 and TRBJ2-7, with 9 bases matching TRBD1. Germline V CDR1 and CDR2: SGHNT, YENEEA. The CDR3 extends over 14 amino acids. V gave up 4 bases and J gave up 7 bases; unmatched junction bases: 8. CDR3 sequence (DNA): TGTGCCAGCAGCTCCAGGACAGGGGCGGGTGAGCAGTACTTC. It specifies CASSSRTGAGEQYF.

This clonotype was seen at least ten times. The chain carries TRBV4-1 and TRBJ1-5; the D is unclear. The ends were cut back, 1 base at V and 4 bases at J, with 8 bases in the middle. Germline CDR1 reads MGHRA; CDR2 reads YSYEKL. CDR3 length: 14 residues. CDR3 DNA: TGCGCCAGCAGCCAAGTTGTAGAGAATCAGCCCCAGCATTTT. Encoded protein: CASSQVVENQPQHF.

About this clonotype itself: A much larger clonotype is one base distant, so this may be a read error. The rearrangement links TRBV5-3 to TRBJ1-5; D is ambiguous. TRBV5-3 is reported as an ORF; its role is uncertain. CDR3 size: 14 residues. CDR3 coding DNA: TGTGCCAGCAGCTTGGATGGCAGCTGGCAGCCCCAGCATTTT. Its translation: CASSLDGSWQPQHF.

Of note for this clonotype: A read error is possible here, since a much larger clone lies one base away. The V and J genes are TRBV5-5 and TRBJ2-7; D unresolved. The CDR3 is made up of 10 amino acids. The V end lost 4 bases, the J end lost 5 bases, and 4 bases lay between the germline ends. Germline loops: CDR1 SGHKS, CDR2 YYEKEE (reference sequence). Here the CDR3 DNA reads TGTGCCAGCAGCGGCCACGAGCAGTACTTC. Encoded protein: CASSGHEQYF.

In its sample, this clonotype was seen many times. This chain connects TRBV4-3 to TRBJ2-3; D unclear. Germline V gene lookup returns CDR1 LGHNA and CDR2 YSLEER. V lost 0 bases and J 6 bases, leaving 4 bases between the germline ends. The length of the CDR3 is 12 residues. The CDR3 region is CASSQDFDTQYF. The CDR3 DNA reads TGCGCCAGCAGCCAAGATTTTGATACGCAGTATTTT.

As DNA, the CDR3 is TGTGCCAGCACACTGGGACTAGCGGTACAAGAGACCCAGTACTTC. It codes for CASTLGLAVQETQYF. The chain employs TRBV3-1 and TRBJ2-5; 11 bases map to TRBD2. Germline V gene sequence: CDR1 LGHDT, CDR2 YNNKEL (reference sequence). The junction had 6 bases not matched to a gene; V was cut back by 7 bases and J by 2 bases. This CDR3 has 15 amino acids.

This clonotype has a handful of counts. The chain uses TRBV24-1 and TRBJ2-2; the match to TRBD1 covers 7 bases. V dropped 7 bases and J dropped 6; count of bases not matched to a gene: 4. CDR3 length: 13 amino acids. Germline V CDR1 and CDR2: KGHDR, SFDVKD. The CDR3 here is CATSRQGSGELFF. CDR3 sequence (DNA): TGTGCCACCAGCCGACAGGGATCCGGGGAGCTGTTTTTT.

This clonotype was recorded many times. The CDR3 coding sequence is TGTGCCAGCAGTGAATACAGCGGGGGCGCTAGCACAGATACGCAGTATTTT. As protein: CASSEYSGGASTDTQYF. This chain connects TRBV2 to TRBJ2-3, with 8 bases matching TRBD2. The CDR3 is made up of 17 amino acids. After removal of 2 bases from V and 0 bases from J, the junction contained 7 bases not matched to a gene. From germline, CDR1 is SNHLY and CDR2 FYNNEI.

The chain has TRBV3-1 and TRBJ2-2; maybe TRBD1 (6 bases). Trimming took 0 bases from V and 6 from J, leaving 8 bases between them. CDR3 size: 14 residues. The germline CDR1 and CDR2 sequences are LGHDT and YNNKEL (reference sequence). DNA for the CDR3: TGTGCCAGCAGCCAAGAATGGACAGCCGGGGAGCTGTTTTTT. This codes for CASSQEWTAGELFF.

This clonotype showed up many times. This chain uses TRBV4-1 with TRBJ1-1; D is uncertain. CDR1 MGHRA and CDR2 YSYEKL come from the germline V gene. With 1 base removed from V and 1 base from J, the gap between germline ends came to 7 bases. This CDR3 is built from 14 residues. This chain's CDR3 is CASSQVRTNTEAFF. DNA for the CDR3: TGCGCCAGCAGCCAAGTCCGCACGAACACTGAAGCTTTCTTT.

About this clonotype itself: The final CDR3 position lacks the conserved phenylalanine or tryptophan, pointing to a likely read error. The chain recombines TRBV3-1 with TRBJ2-1; D might be TRBD2 (6 bases). There are 15 residues in the CDR3. Germline loops: CDR1 LGHDT, CDR2 YNNKEL (reference sequence). The CDR3 DNA reads TGTGCCAGCAGTCAAGAGGAGGGGACCTACAATGAGCAGTTCCTC. Translated, it gives CASSQEEGTYNEQFL.

The CDR3 sequence is CASSLVYAGWGTEAFF. The CDR3 region has the DNA TGTGCCAGCAGCTTAGTGTACGCGGGTTGGGGCACTGAAGCTTTCTTT. The chain employs TRBV11-2 and TRBJ1-1, with no clear D. The V gene's germline CDR1 is SGHAT and CDR2 FQNNGV. Trimming removed 1 base at V and 4 bases at J, with 16 bases between. The CDR3 length is 16 residues. The full variable domain, its missing parts supplied by reference TRBV11-2 and TRBJ1-1, is EAGVAQSPRYKIIEKRQSVAFWCNPISGHATLYWYQQILGQGPKLLIQFQNNGVVDDSQLPKDRFSAERLKGVDSTLKIQPAKLEDSAVYLCASSLVYAGWGTEAFFGQGTRLTVV.

This clonotype was counted ten times or more. The genes are TRBV27 and TRBJ2-7; D gene ambiguous. Deletions cut 3 bases from V and 2 bases from J, with 8 bases between. The CDR3 has 13 amino acids. Germline CDR1 is MNHEY and CDR2 is SMNVEV (reference sequence). The CDR3 sequence: CASSFAEPYEQYF. The CDR3, as DNA: TGTGCCAGCAGTTTTGCAGAACCCTACGAGCAGTACTTC.

This clonotype was found a few times. The CDR3 region has the DNA TGTGCCAGCAGCCTTGAACACCCGGCCCTTCGCCACAATGAGCAGTTCTTC. Encoded protein: CASSLEHPALRHNEQFF. The V gene is TRBV5-3, the J gene TRBJ2-1; D gene ambiguous. TRBV5-3 is an ORF for which the function is uncertain. The ends were cut back, 8 bases at V and 5 bases at J, with 26 bases in the middle. CDR3 size: 17 residues.

This clonotype was counted at least ten times. V usage is TRBV6-6 and J usage is TRBJ1-5; TRBD1 aligns across 7 bases. Germline trimming cut 2 bases from V and 3 bases from J; bases unmatched to any gene: 1. Germline V gives CDR1 MNHNY, CDR2 SVGAGI (reference sequence). The CDR3 contains 14 residues. The CDR3 spells CASSYDRVNQPQHF. The CDR3 DNA reads as TGTGCCAGCAGTTACGACAGGGTCAATCAGCCCCAGCATTTT.

This clonotype occurred many times. The chain is built from TRBV6-6 and TRBJ2-7; 7 nucleotides agree with TRBD2. The V gene end was trimmed by 8 bases and the J gene end by 3 bases; junction bases not matched to a gene: 4. This CDR3 comprises 12 residues. CDR1 is MNHNY, CDR2 SVGAGI, per germline (reference sequence). The CDR3 is CASVGGVYEQYF. In nucleotides, the CDR3 is TGTGCCAGCGTGGGGGGGGTCTACGAGCAGTACTTC.

This clonotype was counted between two and nine times. The V and J genes are TRBV6-5 and TRBJ2-7; TRBD1 matches 7 bases. Losses at the gene ends were 1 base for V and 3 bases for J; bases not matched to a gene: 3. Looked up from germline, CDR1 is MNHEY and CDR2 is SVGAGI. This CDR3 contains 14 residues. In DNA, the CDR3 is TGTGCCAGCAGTTACTACAGGGACAGCTACGAGCAGTACTTC. This codes for CASSYYRDSYEQYF.

The J gene is TRBJ1-5, the V gene TRBV2, with 9 bases matching TRBD1. V gave up 3 bases and J gave up 1 base; unmatched junction bases: 1. This CDR3 comprises 15 residues. Per germline, CDR1 SNHLY and CDR2 FYNNEI. CDR3 sequence: CASSDGTGSNQPQHF. As DNA, the CDR3 is TGTGCCAGCAGTGATGGGACAGGGAGCAATCAGCCCCAGCATTTT.

The J gene is TRBJ2-6, the V gene TRBV18; D gene unclear. This CDR3 has 17 amino acids. CDR1 and CDR2 (germline): KGHSH, LQKENI. With 3 bases removed from V and 0 bases from J, the gap between germline ends came to 12 bases. CDR3 coding DNA: TGTGCCAGCTCACCTCCCGGGCCCTACTCTGGGGCCAACGTCCTGACTTTC. It yields the protein CASSPPGPYSGANVLTF. Variable domain in full (rest from reference TRBV18 and TRBJ2-6): NAGVMQNPRHLVRRRGQEARLRCSPMKGHSHVYWYRQLPEEGLKFMVYLQKENIIDESGMPKERFSAEFPKEGPSILRIQQVVRGDSAAYFCASSPPGPYSGANVLTFGAGSRLTVL.

This clonotype was seen repeatedly, ten times or more. The gene calls are TRBV28 and TRBJ2-2, with D unresolved. The CDR3 covers 14 residues. V was clipped by 2 bases and J by 6 bases, with 10 bases between them. The germline V gene has CDR1 MDHEN and CDR2 SYDVKM. The CDR3 is CASSLSRGAGELFF. Here the CDR3 DNA reads TGTGCCAGCAGTTTAAGTAGAGGAGCCGGGGAGCTGTTTTTT.

This clonotype was counted between two and nine times. The V call is TRBV28, the J call TRBJ2-1, with 9 nucleotides matching TRBD2. This CDR3 comprises 15 residues. Germline V CDR1 and CDR2: MDHEN, SYDVKM. Unmatched junction bases numbered 13, after V lost 8 bases and J lost 8 bases. Here the CDR3 DNA reads TGTGCCAGCGATCTTCGTAGCGGGAGTGGAGATGAGCAGTTCTTC. Protein product: CASDLRSGSGDEQFF.

This clonotype was counted between two and nine times. The CDR3 DNA follows: TGTGCCAGCAGTTTATATACTCCTGGAAACACCATATATTTT. It translates to CASSLYTPGNTIYF. The genes are TRBV12-3 or TRBV12-4 and TRBJ1-3, with D hard to call. This CDR3 spans 14 amino acids. V was clipped by 2 bases and J by 2 bases, with 7 bases between them.

At least ten counts were recorded for this clonotype. The chain employs TRBV23-1 and TRBJ2-5; 9 bases match TRBD1. TRBV23-1 is classed as an ORF, of uncertain function. V was pared by 4 bases and J by 3 bases, with 6 bases of the junction left unmatched. The CDR3 is made up of 15 amino acids. This chain's CDR3 is CASSRRTGAKETQYF. CDR3 coding DNA: TGCGCCAGCAGTCGGAGGACAGGGGCAAAAGAGACCCAGTACTTC.

This clonotype was counted at least ten times. V usage is TRBV6-2 or TRBV6-3 and J usage is TRBJ2-5; 12 bases map to TRBD2. V trimming: 7 bases; J trimming: 1 base; junction bases outside the gene matches: 7. CDR1 and CDR2 (germline): MNHEY, SVGEGT. The CDR3 length is 16 residues. CDR3 in amino acids: CASTTGTSGPQETQYF. In DNA, the CDR3 is TGTGCCAGCACCACTGGGACTAGCGGGCCCCAAGAGACCCAGTACTTC.

The V and J genes are TRBV4-1 and TRBJ2-7; weak D call: TRBD1 (5 bases). V lost 1 base to trimming and J lost 2 bases, with 9 bases between them. CDR1 and CDR2 from the germline V gene are MGHRA and YSYEKL. This CDR3 region has 14 residues. CDR3 nucleotide sequence: TGCGCCAGCAGCCAAGTTACAGGAACCTACGAGCAGTACTTC. It is translated as CASSQVTGTYEQYF.

This clonotype was seen a handful of times. The chain couples TRBV11-2 to TRBJ2-1; D uncertain. This CDR3 is built from 15 residues. With 5 bases removed from V and 2 bases from J, the gap between germline ends came to 13 bases. The V gene's germline CDR1 is SGHAT and CDR2 FQNNGV. The CDR3 spells CASSPYDIPYNEQFF. The CDR3 DNA reads as TGTGCCAGCAGCCCTTATGACATTCCCTACAATGAGCAGTTCTTC.

As for this clonotype: At one end, the junction sequence differs from germline, possibly due to a read error. This sequence joins TRBV3-1 and TRBJ2-5; D is ambiguous. The CDR3 is 13 amino acids. Germline assignment: CDR1 LGHDT and CDR2 YNNKEL (reference sequence). Here the CDR3 DNA reads TGTGCCAGCTGCCATCTCGGAGAAGAGACCCAGTACTTC. Its translation is CASCHLGEETQYF.